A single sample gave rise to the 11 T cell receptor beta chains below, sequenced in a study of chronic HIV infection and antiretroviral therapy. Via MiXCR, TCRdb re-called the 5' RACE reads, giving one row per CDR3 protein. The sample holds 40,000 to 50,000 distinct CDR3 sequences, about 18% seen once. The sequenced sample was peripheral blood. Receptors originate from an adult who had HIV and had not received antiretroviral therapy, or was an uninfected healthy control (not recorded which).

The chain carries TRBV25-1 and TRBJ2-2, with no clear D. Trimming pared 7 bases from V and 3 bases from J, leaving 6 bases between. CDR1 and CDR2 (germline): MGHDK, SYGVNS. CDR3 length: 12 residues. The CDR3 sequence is CASTRDTGELFF. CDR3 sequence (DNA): TGTGCCAGCACCCGGGACACCGGGGAGCTGTTTTTT.

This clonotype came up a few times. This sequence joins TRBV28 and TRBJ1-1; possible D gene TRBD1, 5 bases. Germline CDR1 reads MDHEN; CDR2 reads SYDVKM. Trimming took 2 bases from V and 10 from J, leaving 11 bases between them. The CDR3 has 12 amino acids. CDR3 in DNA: TGTGCCAGCAGTTTAGGGGGGAGCAGAGCTTTCTTT. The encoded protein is CASSLGGSRAFF.

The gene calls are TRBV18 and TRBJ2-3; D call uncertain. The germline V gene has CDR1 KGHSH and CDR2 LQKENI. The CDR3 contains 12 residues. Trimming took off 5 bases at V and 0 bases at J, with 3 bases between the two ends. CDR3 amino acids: CASSYSTDTQYF. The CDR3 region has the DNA TGTGCCAGCTCATATAGCACAGATACGCAGTATTTT.

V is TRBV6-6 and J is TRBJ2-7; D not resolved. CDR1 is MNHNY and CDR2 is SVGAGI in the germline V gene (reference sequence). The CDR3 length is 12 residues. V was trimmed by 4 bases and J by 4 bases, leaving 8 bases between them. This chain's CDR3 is CASSWDLYEQYF. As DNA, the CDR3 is TGTGCCAGCAGTTGGGATCTTTACGAGCAGTACTTC.

The DNA of the CDR3 is TGTGCCAGCAGTGCCCTAGCGGGAGAAGTTCTCTACGAGCAGTACTTC. It specifies CASSALAGEVLYEQYF. The V call is TRBV28, the J call TRBJ2-7; 10 bases align to TRBD2. CDR1 MDHEN and CDR2 SYDVKM come from the germline V gene. The V gene end was trimmed by 5 bases and the J gene end by 3 bases; junction bases not matched to a gene: 10. The length of the CDR3 is 16 residues.

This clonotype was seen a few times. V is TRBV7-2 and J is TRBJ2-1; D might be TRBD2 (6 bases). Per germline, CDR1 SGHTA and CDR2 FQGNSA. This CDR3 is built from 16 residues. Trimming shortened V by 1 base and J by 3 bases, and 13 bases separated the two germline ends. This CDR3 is CASSLEAGSLYNEQFF. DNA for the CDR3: TGTGCCAGCAGCTTAGAGGCGGGATCCCTCTACAATGAGCAGTTCTTC. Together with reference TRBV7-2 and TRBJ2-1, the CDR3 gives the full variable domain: GAGVSQSPSNKVTEKGKDVELRCDPISGHTALYWYRQSLGQGLEFLIYFQGNSAPDKSGLPSDRFSAERTGGSVSTLTIQRTQQEDSAVYLCASSLEAGSLYNEQFFGPGTRLTVL.

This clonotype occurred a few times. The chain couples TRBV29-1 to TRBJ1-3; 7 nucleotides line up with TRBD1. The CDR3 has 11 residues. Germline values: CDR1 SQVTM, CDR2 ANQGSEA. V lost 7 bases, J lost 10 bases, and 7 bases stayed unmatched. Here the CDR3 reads CSADREGTIYF. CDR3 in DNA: TGCAGCGCCGACAGGGAGGGGACCATATATTTT.

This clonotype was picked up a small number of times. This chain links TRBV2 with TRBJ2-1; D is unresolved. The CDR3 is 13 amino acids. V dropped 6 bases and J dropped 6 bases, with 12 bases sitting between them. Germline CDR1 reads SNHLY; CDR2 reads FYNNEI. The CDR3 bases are TGTGCCAGCAGAGTGGACGGGTCCAATGAGCAGTTCTTC. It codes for CASRVDGSNEQFF.

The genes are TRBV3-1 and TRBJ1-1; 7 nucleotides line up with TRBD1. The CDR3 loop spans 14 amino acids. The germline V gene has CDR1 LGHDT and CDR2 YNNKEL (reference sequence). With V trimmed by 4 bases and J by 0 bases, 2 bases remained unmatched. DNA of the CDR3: TGTGCCAGCAGCCTGGGACAGATGAACACTGAAGCTTTCTTT. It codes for CASSLGQMNTEAFF.

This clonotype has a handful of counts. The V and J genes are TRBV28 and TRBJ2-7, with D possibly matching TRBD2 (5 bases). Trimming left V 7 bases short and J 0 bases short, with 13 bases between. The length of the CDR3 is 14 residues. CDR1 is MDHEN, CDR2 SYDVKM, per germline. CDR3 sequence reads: CASTFGVSSYEQYF. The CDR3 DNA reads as TGTGCCAGCACATTCGGGGTTAGCTCCTACGAGCAGTACTTC.

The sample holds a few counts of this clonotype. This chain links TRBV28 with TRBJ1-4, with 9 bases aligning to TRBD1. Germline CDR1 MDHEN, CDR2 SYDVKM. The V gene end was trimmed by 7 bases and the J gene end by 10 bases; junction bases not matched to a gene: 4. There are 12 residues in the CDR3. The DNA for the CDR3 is TGTGCCAGCAACAGGGGGCAAGGAAAACTGTTTTTT. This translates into CASNRGQGKLFF. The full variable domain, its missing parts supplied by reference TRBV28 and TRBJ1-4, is DVKVTQSSRYLVKRTGEKVFLECVQDMDHENMFWYRQDPGLGLRLIYFSYDVKMKEKGDIPEGYSVSREKKERFSLILESASTNQTSMYLCASNRGQGKLFFGSGTQLSVL.